This TCR beta chain was captured in a study of neoadjuvant anti-PD-1 for oral cavity cancer (dated by TCRdb to the early 2020s). About the full investigation: Patients mostly received three to four biweekly doses of nivolumab at 3 mg/kg before curative-intent surgical resection. A roughly 30% response rate was observed in the parent correlative cohort, in which about a dozen patients were included. Patients with complete response, partial response or stable disease by RECIST 1.1 were defined as responders, whereas patients with progression were defined as non-responders. Patients without progression received a fourth nivolumab dose around day 43 and underwent definitive surgical resection on days 50-56. The research as a whole found: After neoadjuvant nivolumab, significantly higher T cell clonality (Gini index) was found within PBMCs in non-responders than in responders. Only a few patients per response group were included in the TCR analyses, and the authors called for validation in larger cohorts. Higher pretreatment blood Treg/Th17 ratios correlated with both higher pretreatment blood TCRbeta clonality and lower post-treatment tumor TCRbeta clonality.

This clone was seen only once. The target of this receptor is not known. Base qualities are not at hand, and no much larger clone is one base apart. The time point label here, explained by the study, means: after neoadjuvant nivolumab, at surgical resection. Patients were newly diagnosed with stage II-IVA oral cavity squamous cell carcinoma and had received no prior systemic or radiation treatment. The cohort was made up of patients with locally advanced, HPV-negative oral cavity squamous cell carcinoma. No culture maintenance or expansion was done, as the peripheral blood mononuclear cells went straight to analysis. The samples were drawn from a longitudinal correlative study tied to a single-arm phase II trial testing neoadjuvant nivolumab in oral cavity squamous cell carcinoma. Genomic DNA-based TCRbeta sequencing was performed on subject-matched pre- and post-treatment PBMCs and tumors from three responders and three non-responders. Peripheral blood mononuclear cells were drawn once before nivolumab treatment and a second time after treatment, when surgery took place. The Maxwell RSC DNA from Cells kit was used to extract genomic DNA from PBMCs.

From V the trimming removes 5 bases and from J it removes 5 bases, while the gene matches leave 6 bases of the junction unaccounted for. Including the terminal cysteine and phenylalanine, the CDR3 comprises 14 residues. The read is trimmed to its CDR3 DNA, 42 bases read in frame from base 1. Via the germline V gene, CDR1 is SGHAT and CDR2 FQNNGV. For deep sequencing, each PBMC sample was run in six replicates, with libraries mostly built from approximately 0.45 ug of input genomic DNA. The immunoSEQ hsTCRbeta kit was used to prepare TCRbeta libraries, following the manufacturer's instructions. Sequencing of the completed libraries took place using an Illumina NovaSeq 6000 S4 flow cell after they had been pooled to roughly 2.8 nM. Processing in the source paper ran as follows. The immunoSEQ Analyzer was used for raw data preprocessing and quality control. The analysis was limited to productive rearrangements, and each clonotype was defined by a unique CDR3 amino acid sequence. Repertoire clonality was estimated as the Gini-Simpson index, which was computed with the R package tcR. Gini indices were compared with Student's t test, and associations with tumor size change were assessed by Pearson correlation. The source is immuneACCESS, and TCRdb retained only in-frame sequences with V and J called. Part of the clones is not carried over; for the studies checked, unresolved V genes explain less than half of this, and the remainder is unexplained. That table is the source of V, J and clone size, and D and trimming were worked out from the DNA. The sample table records about 42,000 clones; 77% of these occur just once. Jointly, the top ten make up 4% to 5.5% of the sample.

The TCR comes from a person between 35 and 79 years old with oral cavity squamous cell carcinoma. This chain is built from TRBV11-2 and TRBJ2-5; 9 central nucleotides agree with TRBD2. The sample consisted of PBMCs, taken after nivolumab (anti-PD-1) treatment. The sequenced DNA: TGTGCCAGCAGCCCTAGCGGGGCAGGGGAGACCCAGTACTTC. The encoded protein is CASSPSGAGETQYF. The variable domain in full, with residues beyond the CDR3 obtained from the reference TRBV11-2 and TRBJ2-5 genes, is EAGVAQSPRYKIIEKRQSVAFWCNPISGHATLYWYQQILGQGPKLLIQFQNNGVVDDSQLPKDRFSAERLKGVDSTLKIQPAKLEDSAVYLCASSPSGAGETQYFGPGTRLLVL.